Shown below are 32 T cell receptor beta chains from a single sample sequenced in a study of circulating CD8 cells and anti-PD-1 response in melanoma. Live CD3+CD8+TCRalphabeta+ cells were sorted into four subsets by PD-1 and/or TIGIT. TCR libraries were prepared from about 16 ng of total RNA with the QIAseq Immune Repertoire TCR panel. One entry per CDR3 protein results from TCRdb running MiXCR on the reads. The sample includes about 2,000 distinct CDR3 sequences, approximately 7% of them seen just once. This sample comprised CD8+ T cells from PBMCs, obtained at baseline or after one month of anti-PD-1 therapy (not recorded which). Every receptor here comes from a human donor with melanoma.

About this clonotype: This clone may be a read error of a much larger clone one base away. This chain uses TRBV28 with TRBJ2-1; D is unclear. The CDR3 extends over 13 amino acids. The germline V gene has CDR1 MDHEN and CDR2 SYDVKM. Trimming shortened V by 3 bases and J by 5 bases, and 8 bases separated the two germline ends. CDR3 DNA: TGTGCCAGCAGTTTCTGTCTCGACAATGAGCAGTTCTTC. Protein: CASSFCLDNEQFF.

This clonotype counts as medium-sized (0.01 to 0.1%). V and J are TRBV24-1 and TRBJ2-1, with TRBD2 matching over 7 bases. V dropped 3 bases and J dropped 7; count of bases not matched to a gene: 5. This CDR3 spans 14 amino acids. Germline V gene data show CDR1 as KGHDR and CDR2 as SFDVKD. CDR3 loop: CATSDGGSKNEQFF. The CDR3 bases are TGTGCCACCAGTGATGGCGGGAGTAAGAATGAGCAGTTCTTC.

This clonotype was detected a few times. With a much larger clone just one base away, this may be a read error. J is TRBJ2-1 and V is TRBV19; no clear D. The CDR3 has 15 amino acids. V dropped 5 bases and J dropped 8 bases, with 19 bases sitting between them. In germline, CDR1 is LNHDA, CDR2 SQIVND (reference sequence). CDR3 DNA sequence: TGTGCCAGTAGTTCGATACGGGCCGAGAACTATGAGCAGTTCTTC. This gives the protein CASSSIRAENYEQFF.

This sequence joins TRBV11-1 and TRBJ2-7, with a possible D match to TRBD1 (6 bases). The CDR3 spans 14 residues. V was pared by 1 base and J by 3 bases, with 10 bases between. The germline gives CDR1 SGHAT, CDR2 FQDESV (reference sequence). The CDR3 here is CASSLDPDSYEQYF. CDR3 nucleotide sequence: TGTGCCAGCAGCTTAGATCCGGACAGCTACGAGCAGTACTTC.

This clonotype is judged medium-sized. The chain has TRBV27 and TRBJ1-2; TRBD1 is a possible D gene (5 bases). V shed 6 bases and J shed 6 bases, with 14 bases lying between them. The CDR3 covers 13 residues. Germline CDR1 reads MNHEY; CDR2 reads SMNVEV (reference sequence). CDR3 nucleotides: TGTGCCAGCAGACCCAGGGTTAGGGATGGCTACACCTTC. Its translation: CASRPRVRDGYTF.

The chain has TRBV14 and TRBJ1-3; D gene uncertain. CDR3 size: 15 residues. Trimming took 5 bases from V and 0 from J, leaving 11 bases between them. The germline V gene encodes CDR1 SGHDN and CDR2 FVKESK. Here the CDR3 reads CASSSGIPSGNTIYF. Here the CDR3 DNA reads TGTGCCAGCAGCTCGGGCATCCCCTCTGGAAACACCATATATTTT.

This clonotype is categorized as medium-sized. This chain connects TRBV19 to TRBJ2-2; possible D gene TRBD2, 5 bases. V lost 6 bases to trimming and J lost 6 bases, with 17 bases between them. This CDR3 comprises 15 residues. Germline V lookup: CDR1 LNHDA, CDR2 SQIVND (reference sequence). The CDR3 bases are TGTGCCAGTAGCCCGCAGAGGGCGGTTGCCGGGGAGCTGTTTTTT. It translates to CASSPQRAVAGELFF.

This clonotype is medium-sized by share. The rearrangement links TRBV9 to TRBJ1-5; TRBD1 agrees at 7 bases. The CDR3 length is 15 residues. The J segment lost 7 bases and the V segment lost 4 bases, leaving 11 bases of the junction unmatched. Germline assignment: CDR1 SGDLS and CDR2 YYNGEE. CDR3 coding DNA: TGTGCCAGCAGCCCAAACGACAGGGCCAGACAGCCCCAGCATTTT. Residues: CASSPNDRARQPQHF.

CDR3 coding DNA: TGTGCCAGCAGTTTACTCGGGACTAGCGCGCACAATGAGCAGTTCTTC. The encoded protein is CASSLLGTSAHNEQFF. The chain combines TRBV28 with TRBJ2-1, with TRBD2 identical over 10 bases. The CDR3 runs to 16 residues. Germline assignment: CDR1 MDHEN and CDR2 SYDVKM. V was pared by 2 bases and J by 5 bases, with 6 bases of the junction left unmatched.

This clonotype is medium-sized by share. The CDR3 nucleotides read TGTGCCAGTACCCTAACGGATGGCGGCACTGAAGCTTTCTTT. Translation gives CASTLTDGGTEAFF. The chain carries TRBV19 and TRBJ1-1, with D uncertain. The CDR3 loop spans 14 amino acids. Trimming pared 7 bases from V and 4 bases from J, leaving 16 bases between. Germline V gene lookup returns CDR1 LNHDA and CDR2 SQIVND (reference sequence).

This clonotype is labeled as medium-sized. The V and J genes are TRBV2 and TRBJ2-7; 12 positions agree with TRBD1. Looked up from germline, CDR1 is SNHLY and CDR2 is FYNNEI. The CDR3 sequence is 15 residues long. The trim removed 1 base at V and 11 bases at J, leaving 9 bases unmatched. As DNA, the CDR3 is TGTGCCAGCAGTGAAGGGGGACAGGGGGCGCAAAGTGAGTACTTC. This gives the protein CASSEGGQGAQSEYF.

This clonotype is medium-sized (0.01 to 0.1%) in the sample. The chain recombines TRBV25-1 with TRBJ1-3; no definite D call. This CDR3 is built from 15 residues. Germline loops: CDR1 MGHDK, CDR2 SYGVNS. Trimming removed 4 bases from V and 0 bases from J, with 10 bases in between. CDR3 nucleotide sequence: TGTGCCAGCAGTGCCTCGGGATTCTCTGGAAACACCATATATTTT. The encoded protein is CASSASGFSGNTIYF.

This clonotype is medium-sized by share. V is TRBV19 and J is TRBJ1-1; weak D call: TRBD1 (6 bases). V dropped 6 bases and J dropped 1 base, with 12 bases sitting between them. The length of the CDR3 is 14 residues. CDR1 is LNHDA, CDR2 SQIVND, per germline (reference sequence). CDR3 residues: CASSTGTRNTEAFF. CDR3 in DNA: TGTGCCAGTAGCACCGGGACAAGGAACACTGAAGCTTTCTTT.

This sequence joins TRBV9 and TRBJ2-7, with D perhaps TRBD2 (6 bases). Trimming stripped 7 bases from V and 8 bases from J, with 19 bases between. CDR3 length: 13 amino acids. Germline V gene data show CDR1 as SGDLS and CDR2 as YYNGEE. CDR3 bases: TGTGCCAGCCAGGGACCGGGGCGGGGCAAGCAGTACTTC. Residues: CASQGPGRGKQYF.

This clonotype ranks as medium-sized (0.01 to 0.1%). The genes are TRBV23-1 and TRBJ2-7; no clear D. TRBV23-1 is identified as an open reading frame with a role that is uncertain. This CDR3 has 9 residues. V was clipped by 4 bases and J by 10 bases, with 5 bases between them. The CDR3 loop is CASSLGQYF. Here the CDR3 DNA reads TGCGCCAGCAGTCTTGGTCAGTACTTC.

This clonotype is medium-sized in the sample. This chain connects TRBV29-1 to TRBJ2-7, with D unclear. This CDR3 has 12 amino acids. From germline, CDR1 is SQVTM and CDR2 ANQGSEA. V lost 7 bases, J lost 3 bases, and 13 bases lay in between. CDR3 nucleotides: TGCAGCGGTACAGAGCGTGGCTACGAGCAGTACTTC. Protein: CSGTERGYEQYF.

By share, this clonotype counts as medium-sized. The CDR3 sequence: CASSPEGGAKNTEAFF. The CDR3 DNA reads TGTGCCAGCAGTCCCGAGGGGGGGGCTAAAAACACTGAAGCTTTCTTT. The chain is built from TRBV27 and TRBJ1-1, with D perhaps TRBD1 (6 bases). The CDR3 extends over 16 amino acids. Germline V gene lookup returns CDR1 MNHEY and CDR2 SMNVEV (reference sequence). The ends were cut back, 5 bases at V and 2 bases at J, with 18 bases in the middle.

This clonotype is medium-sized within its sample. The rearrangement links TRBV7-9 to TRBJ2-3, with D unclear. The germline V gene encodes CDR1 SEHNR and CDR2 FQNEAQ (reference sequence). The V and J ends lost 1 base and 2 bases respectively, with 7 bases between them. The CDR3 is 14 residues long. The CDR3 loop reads CASSLDHNTDTQYF. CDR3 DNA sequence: TGTGCCAGCAGCTTAGACCATAACACAGATACGCAGTATTTT. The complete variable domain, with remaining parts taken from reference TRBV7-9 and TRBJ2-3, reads DTGVSQNPRHKITKRGQNVTFRCDPISEHNRLYWYRQTLGQGPEFLTYFQNEAQLEKSRLLSDRFSAERPKGSFSTLEIQRTEQGDSAMYLCASSLDHNTDTQYFGPGTRLTVL.

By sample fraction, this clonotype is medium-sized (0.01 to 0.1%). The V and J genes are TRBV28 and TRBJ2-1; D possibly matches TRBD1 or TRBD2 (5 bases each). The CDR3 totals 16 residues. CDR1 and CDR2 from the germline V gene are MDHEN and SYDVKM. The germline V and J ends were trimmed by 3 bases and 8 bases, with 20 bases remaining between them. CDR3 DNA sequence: TGTGCCAGCAGTTTCTCGGCAGGGAGTAATGAAGATGAGCAGTTCTTC. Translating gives CASSFSAGSNEDEQFF.

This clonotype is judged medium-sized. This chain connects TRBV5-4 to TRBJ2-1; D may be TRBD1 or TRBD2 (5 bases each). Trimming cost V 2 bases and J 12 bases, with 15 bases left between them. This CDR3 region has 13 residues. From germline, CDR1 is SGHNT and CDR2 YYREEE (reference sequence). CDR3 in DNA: TGTGCCAGCAGCTTATTTGGGGACGTAAGGCAGTTCTTC. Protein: CASSLFGDVRQFF.

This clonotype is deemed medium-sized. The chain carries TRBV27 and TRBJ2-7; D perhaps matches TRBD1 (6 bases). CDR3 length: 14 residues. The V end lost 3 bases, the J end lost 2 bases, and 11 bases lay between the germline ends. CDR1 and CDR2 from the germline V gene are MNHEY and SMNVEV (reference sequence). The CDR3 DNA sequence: TGTGCCAGCAGTTTTAAACAGGGTACCTACGAGCAGTACTTC. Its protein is CASSFKQGTYEQYF.

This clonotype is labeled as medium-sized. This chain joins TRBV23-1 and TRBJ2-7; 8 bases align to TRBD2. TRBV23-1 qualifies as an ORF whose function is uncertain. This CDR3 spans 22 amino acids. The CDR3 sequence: CTKPTPGSQPRGDSGISYEQYF. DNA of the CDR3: TGCACAAAGCCAACTCCGGGCAGTCAACCTCGGGGGGATAGCGGGATCTCCTACGAGCAGTACTTC.

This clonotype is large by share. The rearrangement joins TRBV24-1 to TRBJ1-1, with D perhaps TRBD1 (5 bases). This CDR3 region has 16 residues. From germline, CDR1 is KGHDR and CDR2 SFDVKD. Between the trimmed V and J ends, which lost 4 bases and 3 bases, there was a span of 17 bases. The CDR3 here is CATSDSSGGGYTEAFF. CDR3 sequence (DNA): TGTGCCACCAGTGACAGTTCCGGGGGGGGTTACACTGAAGCTTTCTTT.

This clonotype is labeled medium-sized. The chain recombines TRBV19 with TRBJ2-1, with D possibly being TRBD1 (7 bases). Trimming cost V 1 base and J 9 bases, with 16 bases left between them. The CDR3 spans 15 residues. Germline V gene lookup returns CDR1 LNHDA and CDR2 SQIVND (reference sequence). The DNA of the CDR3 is TGTGCCAGTAGTATAGTTCAGGGGGGAGGCGCTGAGCAGTTCTTC. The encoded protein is CASSIVQGGGAEQFF. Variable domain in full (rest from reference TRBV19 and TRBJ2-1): DGGITQSPKYLFRKEGQNVTLSCEQNLNHDAMYWYRQDPGQGLRLIYYSQIVNDFQKGDIAEGYSVSREKKESFPLTVTSAQKNPTAFYLCASSIVQGGGAEQFFGPGTRLTVL.

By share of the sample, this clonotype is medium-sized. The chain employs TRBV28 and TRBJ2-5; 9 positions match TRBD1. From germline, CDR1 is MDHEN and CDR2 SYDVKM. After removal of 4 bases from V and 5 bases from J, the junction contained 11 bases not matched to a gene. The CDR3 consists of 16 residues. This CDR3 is CASSSRTGDWGETQYF. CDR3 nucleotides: TGTGCCAGCAGTTCGAGGACAGGGGATTGGGGCGAGACCCAGTACTTC.

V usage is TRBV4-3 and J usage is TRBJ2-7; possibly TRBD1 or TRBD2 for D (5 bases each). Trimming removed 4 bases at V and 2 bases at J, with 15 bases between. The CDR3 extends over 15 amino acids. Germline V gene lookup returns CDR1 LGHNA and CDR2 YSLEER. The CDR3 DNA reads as TGCGCCAGCAGCCGCTCCTCTCAGGGAGCCTACGAGCAGTACTTC. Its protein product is CASSRSSQGAYEQYF.

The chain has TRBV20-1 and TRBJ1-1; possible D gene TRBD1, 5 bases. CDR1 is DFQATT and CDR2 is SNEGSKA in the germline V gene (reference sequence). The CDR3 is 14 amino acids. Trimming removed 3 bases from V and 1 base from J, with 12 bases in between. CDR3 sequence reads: CSAREGYGNTEAFF. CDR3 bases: TGCAGTGCTAGGGAGGGGTATGGGAACACTGAAGCTTTCTTT.

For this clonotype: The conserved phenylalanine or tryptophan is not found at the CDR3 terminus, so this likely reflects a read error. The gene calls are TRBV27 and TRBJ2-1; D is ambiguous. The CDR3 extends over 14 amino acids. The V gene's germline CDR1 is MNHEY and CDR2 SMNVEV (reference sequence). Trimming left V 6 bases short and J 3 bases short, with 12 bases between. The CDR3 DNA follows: TGTGCCAGCAGCGATAGCACTTACTACAATGAGCAGTTCTCC. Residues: CASSDSTYYNEQFS.

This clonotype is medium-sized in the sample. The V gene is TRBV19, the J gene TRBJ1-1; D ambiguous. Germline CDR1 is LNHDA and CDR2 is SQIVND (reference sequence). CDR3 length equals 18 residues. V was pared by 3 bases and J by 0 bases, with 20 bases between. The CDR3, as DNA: TGTGCCAGTAGTATTGGGCAGCTCCTCACTAGGATGAACACTGAAGCTTTCTTT. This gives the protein CASSIGQLLTRMNTEAFF.

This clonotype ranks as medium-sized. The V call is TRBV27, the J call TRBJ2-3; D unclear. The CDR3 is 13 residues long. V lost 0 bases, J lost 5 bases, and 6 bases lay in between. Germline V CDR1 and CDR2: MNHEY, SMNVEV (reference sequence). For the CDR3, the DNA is TGTGCCAGCAGTTTATCGAAAAAAGATACGCAGTATTTT. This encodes CASSLSKKDTQYF.

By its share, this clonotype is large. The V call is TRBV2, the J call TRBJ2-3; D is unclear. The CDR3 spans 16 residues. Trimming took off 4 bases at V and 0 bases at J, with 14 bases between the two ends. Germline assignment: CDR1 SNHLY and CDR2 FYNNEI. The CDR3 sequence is CASSVDGSESTDTQYF. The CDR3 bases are TGTGCCAGCAGTGTGGACGGCTCTGAAAGCACAGATACGCAGTATTTT.

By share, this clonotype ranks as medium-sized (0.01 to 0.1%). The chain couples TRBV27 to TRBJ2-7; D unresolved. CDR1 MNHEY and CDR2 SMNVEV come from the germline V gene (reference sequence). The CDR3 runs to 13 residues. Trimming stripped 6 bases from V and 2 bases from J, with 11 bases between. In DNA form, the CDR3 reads TGTGCCAGCAGCCTTTCTAGTACCTACGAGCAGTACTTC. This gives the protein CASSLSSTYEQYF.